One and the same sample provided the 9 T cell receptor beta chains below, sequenced in a study of shared clonotypes between healthy human individuals. TCRdb's copy holds only in-frame clones and misses some; the assay was immunoSEQ multiplex PCR. The table includes over 95,000 clones, 40% to 55% detected once. The sequenced sample was PBMCs. The receptors come from a woman in her 40s in good health. Some clones in this sample may be carry-over from other donors' samples.

The CDR3 DNA is TGTGCCAGCAGCCTAGGGGGCACGCCAGGGCCCCAGCATTTT. Protein product: CASSLGGTPGPQHF. The V and J genes are TRBV9 and TRBJ1-5; 7 nucleotides align to TRBD1. The germline V gene has CDR1 SGDLS and CDR2 YYNGEE. The CDR3 is 14 residues long. The trim removed 4 bases at V and 9 bases at J, leaving 10 bases unmatched.

This sequence joins TRBV7-9 and TRBJ2-7, with D possibly TRBD2 on 5 matching bases. Per the germline V gene, CDR1 is SEHNR and CDR2 is FQNEAQ (reference sequence). CDR3 length: 13 residues. Trimming took 5 bases from V and 7 from J, leaving 15 bases between them. The CDR3 region is CASSPSVGSEQYF. CDR3 DNA: TGTGCCAGCAGCCCGAGCGTAGGGAGTGAGCAGTACTTC.

The chain joins TRBV7-9 to TRBJ2-5; 8 nucleotides align to TRBD2. The J segment lost 5 bases and the V segment lost 4 bases, leaving 12 bases of the junction unmatched. Germline V gene sequence: CDR1 SEHNR, CDR2 FQNEAQ (reference sequence). CDR3 length: 16 amino acids. The CDR3 bases are TGTGCCAGCAGCTACCACCCAGCGGGAGTTGGGGAGACCCAGTACTTC. Its translation is CASSYHPAGVGETQYF.

A note on this clone: The junction does not match germline at one end; this may be a read error. This sequence joins TRBV5-1 and TRBJ1-1, with D possibly matching TRBD1 (6 bases). This CDR3 region has 15 residues. The V gene's germline CDR1 is SGHRS and CDR2 YFSETQ. In DNA form, the CDR3 reads TGCGCCAGCAGCCCGGTGGGGGGCGGAATCACTAAAGCTTTCTTT. Protein: CASSPVGGGITKAFF.

The chain links TRBV28 to TRBJ2-3; 10 bases are shared with TRBD1. The germline CDR1 and CDR2 sequences are MDHEN and SYDVKM. This CDR3 region has 16 residues. After removal of 5 bases from V and 2 bases from J, the junction contained 7 bases not matched to a gene. The CDR3 DNA is TGTGCCAGCAGTAACCGGGACAGGGGCCTCACAGATACGCAGTATTTT. Its protein product is CASSNRDRGLTDTQYF.

This clone was counted ten times or more. The sample contains more than one DNA sequence encoding this CDR3. The CDR3: CASSPGLAGVAYEQYF. In DNA form, the CDR3 reads TGCGCCAGCAGCCCCGGACTAGCGGGCGTCGCCTACGAGCAGTACTTC. This chain joins TRBV5-1 and TRBJ2-7, with 11 bases matching TRBD2. The CDR3 sequence is 16 residues long. V lost 4 bases, J lost 2 bases, and 8 bases stayed unmatched. From germline, CDR1 is SGHRS and CDR2 YFSETQ.

Note on this clone: A single base is all that separates this from a far larger clone, so a read error is likely. This rearrangement joins TRBV7-9 to TRBJ2-5, with TRBD2 matching over 8 bases. Germline assignment: CDR1 SEHNR and CDR2 FQNEAQ (reference sequence). CDR3 length equals 13 residues. The V gene end was trimmed by 5 bases and the J gene end by 4 bases; junction bases not matched to a gene: 3. CDR3 DNA sequence: TGTGCCAGCAGCCCAACTAGCGGAGAGACCCAGTACTTC. This sequence encodes CASSPTSGETQYF.

The table lists this clone with a few counts. The CDR3 coding sequence is TGTGCCAGCAGTTTTCAACCGGGTCCAGCCGGGGAGCTGTTTTTT. This codes for CASSFQPGPAGELFF. This chain joins TRBV27 and TRBJ2-2; D remains unclear. CDR1 MNHEY and CDR2 SMNVEV come from the germline V gene (reference sequence). The length of the CDR3 is 15 residues. V was trimmed by 3 bases and J by 6 bases, leaving 14 bases between them.

This clone is labeled as medium-sized. The V call is TRBV5-1, the J call TRBJ1-1, with unresolved D. Germline V gives CDR1 SGHRS, CDR2 YFSETQ. The CDR3 consists of 15 residues. The V end was cut by 3 bases, the J end by 6 bases, with 18 bases between. The CDR3 is CASSWAVDGLSEAFF. The CDR3 DNA reads as TGCGCCAGCAGCTGGGCGGTTGACGGCCTGTCTGAAGCTTTCTTT. The full variable domain, its missing parts supplied by reference TRBV5-1 and TRBJ1-1, is KAGVTQTPRYLIKTRGQQVTLSCSPISGHRSVSWYQQTPGQGLQFLFEYFSETQRNKGNFPGRFSGRQFSNSRSEMNVSTLELGDSALYLCASSWAVDGLSEAFFGQGTRLTVV.